This T cell receptor (beta chain) came from a study of beta chain features in type 1 diabetes. Study context: Age, gender, cell numbers and subset yield matched between patients and controls. Overall study results and limits: More deletions and fewer insertions at VDJ junctions were found in patients with type 1 diabetes. The study found moderately but significantly shorter TCRB CDR3s in all four CD4+ subsets of Type 1 diabetes patients.

cDNA synthesis used the whole RNA isolate, giving expressed TCRB sequences. Naive, central memory and regulatory T cell samples averaged about 3.3 million immunoSEQ reads each. Generated by immunoSEQ multiplex PCR, the TCRdb table keeps only in-frame clones and is missing some. Among over 650,000 clones listed, 11% to 15% were seen once. Details on this clone: The antigen is not known.

V dropped 1 base and J dropped 5 bases, with 9 bases sitting between them. The CDR3 covers 13 residues. Germline CDR1 reads SGHRS; CDR2 reads YFSETQ. The sample taken for sequencing was naive CD4+ T cells from blood. The V call is TRBV5-1, the J call TRBJ1-2, with D perhaps matching TRBD1 (5 bases). The TCR comes from a man between 18 and 35 years old with type 1 diabetes. This CDR3 is CASSLLRQYGYTF. In DNA, the CDR3 is TGCGCCAGCAGCTTGTTAAGACAGTATGGCTACACCTTC. The complete variable domain, with remaining parts taken from reference TRBV5-1 and TRBJ1-2, reads KAGVTQTPRYLIKTRGQQVTLSCSPISGHRSVSWYQQTPGQGLQFLFEYFSETQRNKGNFPGRFSGRQFSNSRSEMNVSTLELGDSALYLCASSLLRQYGYTFGSGTRLTVV.